The next 31 T cell receptor beta chains were all read from a single sample in a study of blood T cell repertoires in COVID-19. Method: immunoSEQ multiplex PCR; TCRdb's copy keeps in-frame clones and lacks some. This table has roughly 250,000 clones, approximately 91% appearing once. The sample consisted of PBMCs or T cells enriched from blood (not recorded which). The receptors originated from a woman between 40 and 50 years old with acute COVID-19.

This clone was counted a single time. The CDR3 here is CASSKGRQGREQFF. CDR3 nucleotides: TGTGCCAGCAGCAAAGGTCGTCAGGGTCGGGAGCAGTTCTTC. J is TRBJ2-1 and V is TRBV21-1; the table calls TRBD1, which could not be checked here. TRBV21-1 has pseudogene status. The CDR3 is 14 residues long.

The J gene is TRBJ2-3, the V gene TRBV7-9, with 9 bases identical to TRBD1. This CDR3 has 17 residues. From germline, CDR1 is SEHNR and CDR2 FQNEAQ (reference sequence). With V trimmed by 1 base and J by 5 bases, 10 bases remained unmatched. CDR3 nucleotides: TGTGCCAGCAGCTTAGTGGGACACCGGGACAGGGTAGATACGCAGTATTTT. Protein: CASSLVGHRDRVDTQYF.

The chain recombines TRBV7-3 with TRBJ2-3, with 7 bases aligning to TRBD1. V trimming: 5 bases; J trimming: 2 bases; junction bases outside the gene matches: 10. Germline V lookup: CDR1 SGHTA, CDR2 FQGTGA. The CDR3 covers 16 residues. CDR3 DNA sequence: TGTGCCAGCAGCCCAGGGGGTAGGGGAACCACAGATACGCAGTATTTT. Its translation is CASSPGGRGTTDTQYF.

The sample holds a few counts of this clone. The rearrangement uses TRBV18 and TRBJ2-5, with TRBD1 matching over 12 bases. The CDR3 totals 15 residues. V dropped 3 bases and J dropped 2; count of bases not matched to a gene: 1. Germline CDR1 reads KGHSH; CDR2 reads LQKENI. The CDR3 bases are TGTGCCAGCTCACCGGGACAGGGGGCTCAAGAGACCCAGTACTTC. It translates to CASSPGQGAQETQYF.

The chain combines TRBV24-1 with TRBJ1-1, with TRBD1 as a possible D gene (6 bases). The CDR3 has 13 amino acids. Germline V gene sequence: CDR1 KGHDR, CDR2 SFDVKD. The V and J ends lost 7 bases and 3 bases respectively, with 11 bases between them. As DNA, the CDR3 is TGTGCCACCAGGGGGGCAGGGGACACTGAAGCTTTCTTT. Its protein is CATRGAGDTEAFF.

This sequence joins TRBV2 and TRBJ2-5; D not resolved. Germline V lookup: CDR1 SNHLY, CDR2 FYNNEI. The CDR3 spans 14 residues. The germline V and J ends were trimmed by 5 bases and 5 bases, with 15 bases remaining between them. The CDR3 DNA sequence: TGTGCCAGCAGTCAACTGACCAGCAGGGAGACCCAGTACTTC. Protein sequence: CASSQLTSRETQYF. Based on the CDR3 plus reference TRBV2 and TRBJ2-5, the full variable domain is EPEVTQTPSHQVTQMGQEVILRCVPISNHLYFYWYRQILGQKVEFLVSFYNNEISEKSEIFDDQFSVERPDGSNFTLKIRSTKLEDSAMYFCASSQLTSRETQYFGPGTRLLVL.

The rearrangement uses TRBV2 and TRBJ1-5; D is possibly TRBD1 (6 bases). The CDR3 totals 17 residues. The V gene lost 1 base and the J gene lost 0 bases, with 13 bases spanning the gap. Germline CDR1 and CDR2: SNHLY and FYNNEI. CDR3 residues: CASSEGPWGHSNQPQHF. Here the CDR3 DNA reads TGTGCCAGCAGTGAAGGTCCCTGGGGACATAGCAATCAGCCCCAGCATTTT.

The genes are TRBV6-5 and TRBJ1-2; 7 bases are shared with TRBD1. CDR1 and CDR2 from the germline V gene are MNHEY and SVGAGI. This CDR3 has 13 residues. The V segment lost 6 bases and the J segment 6 bases; nucleotides outside the gene matches: 7. In DNA, the CDR3 is TGTGCCAGCAGACTCCACAGGGGTAATGGCTACACCTTC. Translated, it gives CASRLHRGNGYTF.

V usage is TRBV10-2 and J usage is TRBJ2-3, with TRBD1 as a possible D gene (6 bases). The V and J ends lost 6 bases and 2 bases respectively, with 9 bases between them. The germline V gene encodes CDR1 WSHSY and CDR2 SAAADI. The CDR3 is 13 residues long. CDR3 protein: CASRAGDTDTQYF. In DNA form, the CDR3 reads TGCGCCAGCAGGGCAGGGGACACAGATACGCAGTATTTT.

The V call is TRBV4-1, the J call TRBJ2-1; 7 bases agree with TRBD2. CDR1 is MGHRA, CDR2 YSYEKL, per germline. CDR3 length: 13 residues. J lost 7 bases, V lost 3 bases, and 3 bases had no gene match. In DNA form, the CDR3 reads TGCGCCAGCAGCCAGCGGACTAGGAATGAGCAGTTCTTC. Its protein product is CASSQRTRNEQFF.

The V call is TRBV5-1, the J call TRBJ2-7; 8 nucleotides match TRBD1. V lost 7 bases to trimming and J lost 6 bases; unmatched junction nucleotides: 6. The CDR3 is 12 amino acids. The germline V gene encodes CDR1 SGHRS and CDR2 YFSETQ. CDR3: CASSQGAGEQYF. The CDR3 DNA reads as TGCGCCAGCTCCCAGGGGGCTGGCGAGCAGTACTTC.

The chain combines TRBV2 with TRBJ2-7; tentatively, D is TRBD1 (6 bases). This CDR3 comprises 14 residues. Germline values: CDR1 SNHLY, CDR2 FYNNEI. Trimming removed 6 bases from V and 1 base from J, with 13 bases in between. CDR3 sequence: CASRGAGASYEQYF. The CDR3 nucleotides are TGTGCCAGCAGAGGAGCAGGGGCTTCCTACGAGCAGTACTTC.

The chain is built from TRBV13 and TRBJ2-7; D may be TRBD2 (7 bases). There are 15 residues in the CDR3. CDR1 is PRHDT and CDR2 is FYEKMQ in the germline V gene (reference sequence). Trimming pared 6 bases from V and 6 bases from J, leaving 21 bases between. In DNA, the CDR3 is TGTGCCAGCAGTAAGGAGGGGGGGTTCTCGGCCGAGCAGTACTTC. Encoded protein: CASSKEGGFSAEQYF.

The chain recombines TRBV5-1 with TRBJ2-2, with D maybe TRBD1 (6 bases). Trimming took off 0 bases at V and 6 bases at J, with 12 bases between the two ends. Germline CDR1 and CDR2: SGHRS and YFSETQ. The CDR3 extends over 15 amino acids. The CDR3 loop is CASSLDAGVPGELFF. As DNA, the CDR3 is TGCGCCAGCAGCTTGGATGCAGGGGTCCCCGGGGAGCTGTTTTTT.

CDR3 sequence: CASSYSKQGAYNEQFF. The CDR3 bases are TGTGCCAGCAGTTACTCGAAACAGGGGGCCTACAATGAGCAGTTCTTC. This chain joins TRBV6-5 and TRBJ2-1, with TRBD1 identical over 8 bases. This CDR3 comprises 16 residues. Germline V gene data show CDR1 as MNHEY and CDR2 as SVGAGI. Losses at the gene ends were 0 bases for V and 2 bases for J; bases not matched to a gene: 3.

J is TRBJ1-2 and V is TRBV11-3; weak D call: TRBD1 (5 bases). The CDR3 has 12 amino acids. Germline lookup yields CDR1 SGHNT and CDR2 YENEEA. V lost 5 bases, J lost 8 bases, and 12 bases lay in between. CDR3 nucleotide sequence: TGTGCCAGCAGCCCAGGGCCGAGAGGCTACACCTTC. Amino acids: CASSPGPRGYTF.

Only a few counts were recorded for this clone. The V call is TRBV9, the J call TRBJ2-1; 9 bases line up with TRBD2. Looked up from germline, CDR1 is SGDLS and CDR2 is YYNGEE. Losses at the gene ends were 4 bases for V and 4 bases for J; bases not matched to a gene: 9. The CDR3 totals 16 residues. The CDR3 nucleotides read TGTGCCAGCAGCCAATTACTAGCGGGTGTATACAATGAGCAGTTCTTC. Translated, it gives CASSQLLAGVYNEQFF.

This clone was seen just once. This rearrangement joins TRBV30 to TRBJ1-1, with D unresolved. The germline V and J ends were trimmed by 0 bases and 0 bases, with 20 bases remaining between them. This CDR3 is 18 amino acids long. From germline, CDR1 is GTSNPN and CDR2 SVGIG (reference sequence). CDR3 coding DNA: TGTGCCTGGAGTGTGCGTTGGATGGTGGGCAGCCTGAACACTGAAGCTTTCTTT. This sequence encodes CAWSVRWMVGSLNTEAFF. The full variable domain, in which reference TRBV30 and TRBJ1-1 provide the parts outside the CDR3, is SQTIHQWPATLVQPVGSPLSLECTVEGTSNPNLYWYRQAAGRGLQLLFYSVGIGQISSEVPQNLSASRPQDRQFILSSKKLLLSDSGFYLCAWSVRWMVGSLNTEAFFGQGTRLTVV.

J is TRBJ2-2 and V is TRBV30; possibly TRBD1 for D (6 bases). This CDR3 spans 13 amino acids. Trimming took off 0 bases at V and 6 bases at J, with 8 bases between the two ends. Germline CDR1 is GTSNPN and CDR2 is SVGIG (reference sequence). CDR3 protein: CAWSVRGPGELFF. In nucleotides, the CDR3 is TGTGCCTGGAGTGTCAGGGGCCCCGGGGAGCTGTTTTTT. The full variable domain, in which reference TRBV30 and TRBJ2-2 provide the parts outside the CDR3, is SQTIHQWPATLVQPVGSPLSLECTVEGTSNPNLYWYRQAAGRGLQLLFYSVGIGQISSEVPQNLSASRPQDRQFILSSKKLLLSDSGFYLCAWSVRGPGELFFGEGSRLTVL.

The chain joins TRBV28 to TRBJ1-2, with 9 positions matching TRBD1. After removal of 7 bases from V and 4 bases from J, the junction contained 10 bases not matched to a gene. Germline V gene sequence: CDR1 MDHEN, CDR2 SYDVKM. The length of the CDR3 is 15 residues. The CDR3 coding sequence is TGTGCCAGCATTCCGGACAGGGGACGTCTCTATGGCTACACCTTC. It translates to CASIPDRGRLYGYTF.

V and J are TRBV5-1 and TRBJ2-7, with TRBD2 as a possible D gene (6 bases). V shed 0 bases and J shed 3 bases, with 10 bases lying between them. CDR3 size: 14 residues. Looked up from germline, CDR1 is SGHRS and CDR2 is YFSETQ. CDR3 nucleotides: TGCGCCAGCAGCTTGGGGGTAGCGGTCTACGAGCAGTACTTC. Residues: CASSLGVAVYEQYF.

This chain links TRBV27 with TRBJ2-3, with 16 bases matching TRBD2. This CDR3 contains 17 residues. The V gene end was trimmed by 3 bases and the J gene end by 7 bases; junction bases not matched to a gene: 7. Germline assignment: CDR1 MNHEY and CDR2 SMNVEV (reference sequence). The CDR3 spells CASSFLPGLAGGYTQYF. The CDR3 DNA reads as TGTGCCAGCAGTTTTCTACCGGGACTAGCGGGAGGGTATACGCAGTATTTT.

V is TRBV2 and J is TRBJ1-2; D remains unclear. The germline V gene encodes CDR1 SNHLY and CDR2 FYNNEI. This CDR3 comprises 11 residues. Between the trimmed V and J ends, which lost 3 bases and 4 bases, there was a span of 3 bases. The CDR3 sequence is CASSDSYGYTF. CDR3 bases: TGTGCCAGCAGTGACAGCTATGGCTACACCTTC.

To note about this clone: Distinct nucleotide sequences in the sample also encode this CDR3. The genes are TRBV2 and TRBJ1-2, with D possibly being TRBD1 (5 bases). The CDR3 runs to 13 residues. Looked up from germline, CDR1 is SNHLY and CDR2 is FYNNEI. The ends were cut back, 2 bases at V and 2 bases at J, with 6 bases in the middle. As DNA, the CDR3 is TGTGCCAGCAGTGAACAGGGAAACTATGGCTACACCTTC. Translating it yields CASSEQGNYGYTF.

This clone appeared a single time. V usage is TRBV5-5 and J usage is TRBJ1-5, with unresolved D. Deletions cut 1 base from V and 1 base from J, with 12 bases between. This CDR3 has 16 residues. Germline V gene sequence: CDR1 SGHKS, CDR2 YYEKEE (reference sequence). CDR3 sequence reads: CASSLYGVRSNQPQHF. The CDR3 DNA reads TGTGCCAGCAGCTTGTACGGGGTCAGAAGCAATCAGCCCCAGCATTTT. The variable domain in full, completed from reference TRBV5-5 and TRBJ1-5, reads DAGVTQSPTHLIKTRGQQVTLRCSPISGHKSVSWYQQVLGQGPQFIFQYYEKEERGRGNFPDRFSARQFPNYSSELNVNALLLGDSALYLCASSLYGVRSNQPQHFGDGTRLSIL.

The chain couples TRBV3-1 (or the pseudogene TRBV3-2) to TRBJ2-1; weak D call: TRBD2 (5 bases). The germline V gene has CDR1 LGHDT and CDR2 YNNKEL (reference sequence). The CDR3 contains 17 residues. V was shortened by 1 base and J by 5 bases, with 18 bases between the two germline ends. CDR3 DNA: TGTGCCAGCAGCCAAGTTGGGGTGGCGGCTAGCCACAATGAGCAGTTCTTC. Residues: CASSQVGVAASHNEQFF.

The chain joins TRBV6-2 or TRBV6-3 to TRBJ1-2; D remains ambiguous. Germline lookup yields CDR1 MNHEY and CDR2 SVGEGT. CDR3 length: 15 amino acids. The germline V and J ends were trimmed by 2 bases and 3 bases, with 13 bases remaining between them. The CDR3, as DNA: TGTGCCAGCAGTTACATGGCAGATTTTTACTATGGCTACACCTTC. Protein: CASSYMADFYYGYTF.

The J gene is TRBJ2-1, the V gene TRBV10-3; TRBD2 matches at 11 bases. The V gene end was trimmed by 9 bases and the J gene end by 4 bases; junction bases not matched to a gene: 5. This CDR3 comprises 14 residues. Looked up from germline, CDR1 is ENHRY and CDR2 is SYGVKD. CDR3 sequence (DNA): TGTGCCATGGGGACTAGCGGCAAATACAATGAGCAGTTCTTC. Its translation: CAMGTSGKYNEQFF.

The rearrangement joins TRBV28 to TRBJ1-1, with 12 bases matching TRBD1. This CDR3 is 17 amino acids long. Germline CDR1 and CDR2: MDHEN and SYDVKM. J was trimmed by 3 bases and V by 5 bases; bases with no gene match: 10. CDR3 sequence: CASSALGQGARDTEAFF. As DNA, the CDR3 is TGTGCCAGCAGTGCCTTGGGACAGGGGGCTCGGGACACTGAAGCTTTCTTT.

V is TRBV3-1 (or the pseudogene TRBV3-2) and J is TRBJ2-2, with D possibly matching TRBD1 (6 bases). The CDR3 sequence is 15 residues long. V lost 8 bases, J lost 6 bases, and 19 bases lay in between. CDR1 is LGHDT, CDR2 YNNKEL, per germline (reference sequence). The CDR3, as DNA: TGTGCCAGCGGGCACTGGCACAGGGACCCCGGGGAGCTGTTTTTT. This codes for CASGHWHRDPGELFF.

This chain uses TRBV5-1 with TRBJ2-7, with D maybe TRBD2 (5 bases). V lost 4 bases and J lost 0, with 11 bases in between. Germline V gene lookup returns CDR1 SGHRS and CDR2 YFSETQ. CDR3 length: 14 residues. CDR3 sequence: CASSQTRNSYEQYF. CDR3 nucleotides: TGCGCCAGCAGCCAAACTAGGAACTCCTACGAGCAGTACTTC.